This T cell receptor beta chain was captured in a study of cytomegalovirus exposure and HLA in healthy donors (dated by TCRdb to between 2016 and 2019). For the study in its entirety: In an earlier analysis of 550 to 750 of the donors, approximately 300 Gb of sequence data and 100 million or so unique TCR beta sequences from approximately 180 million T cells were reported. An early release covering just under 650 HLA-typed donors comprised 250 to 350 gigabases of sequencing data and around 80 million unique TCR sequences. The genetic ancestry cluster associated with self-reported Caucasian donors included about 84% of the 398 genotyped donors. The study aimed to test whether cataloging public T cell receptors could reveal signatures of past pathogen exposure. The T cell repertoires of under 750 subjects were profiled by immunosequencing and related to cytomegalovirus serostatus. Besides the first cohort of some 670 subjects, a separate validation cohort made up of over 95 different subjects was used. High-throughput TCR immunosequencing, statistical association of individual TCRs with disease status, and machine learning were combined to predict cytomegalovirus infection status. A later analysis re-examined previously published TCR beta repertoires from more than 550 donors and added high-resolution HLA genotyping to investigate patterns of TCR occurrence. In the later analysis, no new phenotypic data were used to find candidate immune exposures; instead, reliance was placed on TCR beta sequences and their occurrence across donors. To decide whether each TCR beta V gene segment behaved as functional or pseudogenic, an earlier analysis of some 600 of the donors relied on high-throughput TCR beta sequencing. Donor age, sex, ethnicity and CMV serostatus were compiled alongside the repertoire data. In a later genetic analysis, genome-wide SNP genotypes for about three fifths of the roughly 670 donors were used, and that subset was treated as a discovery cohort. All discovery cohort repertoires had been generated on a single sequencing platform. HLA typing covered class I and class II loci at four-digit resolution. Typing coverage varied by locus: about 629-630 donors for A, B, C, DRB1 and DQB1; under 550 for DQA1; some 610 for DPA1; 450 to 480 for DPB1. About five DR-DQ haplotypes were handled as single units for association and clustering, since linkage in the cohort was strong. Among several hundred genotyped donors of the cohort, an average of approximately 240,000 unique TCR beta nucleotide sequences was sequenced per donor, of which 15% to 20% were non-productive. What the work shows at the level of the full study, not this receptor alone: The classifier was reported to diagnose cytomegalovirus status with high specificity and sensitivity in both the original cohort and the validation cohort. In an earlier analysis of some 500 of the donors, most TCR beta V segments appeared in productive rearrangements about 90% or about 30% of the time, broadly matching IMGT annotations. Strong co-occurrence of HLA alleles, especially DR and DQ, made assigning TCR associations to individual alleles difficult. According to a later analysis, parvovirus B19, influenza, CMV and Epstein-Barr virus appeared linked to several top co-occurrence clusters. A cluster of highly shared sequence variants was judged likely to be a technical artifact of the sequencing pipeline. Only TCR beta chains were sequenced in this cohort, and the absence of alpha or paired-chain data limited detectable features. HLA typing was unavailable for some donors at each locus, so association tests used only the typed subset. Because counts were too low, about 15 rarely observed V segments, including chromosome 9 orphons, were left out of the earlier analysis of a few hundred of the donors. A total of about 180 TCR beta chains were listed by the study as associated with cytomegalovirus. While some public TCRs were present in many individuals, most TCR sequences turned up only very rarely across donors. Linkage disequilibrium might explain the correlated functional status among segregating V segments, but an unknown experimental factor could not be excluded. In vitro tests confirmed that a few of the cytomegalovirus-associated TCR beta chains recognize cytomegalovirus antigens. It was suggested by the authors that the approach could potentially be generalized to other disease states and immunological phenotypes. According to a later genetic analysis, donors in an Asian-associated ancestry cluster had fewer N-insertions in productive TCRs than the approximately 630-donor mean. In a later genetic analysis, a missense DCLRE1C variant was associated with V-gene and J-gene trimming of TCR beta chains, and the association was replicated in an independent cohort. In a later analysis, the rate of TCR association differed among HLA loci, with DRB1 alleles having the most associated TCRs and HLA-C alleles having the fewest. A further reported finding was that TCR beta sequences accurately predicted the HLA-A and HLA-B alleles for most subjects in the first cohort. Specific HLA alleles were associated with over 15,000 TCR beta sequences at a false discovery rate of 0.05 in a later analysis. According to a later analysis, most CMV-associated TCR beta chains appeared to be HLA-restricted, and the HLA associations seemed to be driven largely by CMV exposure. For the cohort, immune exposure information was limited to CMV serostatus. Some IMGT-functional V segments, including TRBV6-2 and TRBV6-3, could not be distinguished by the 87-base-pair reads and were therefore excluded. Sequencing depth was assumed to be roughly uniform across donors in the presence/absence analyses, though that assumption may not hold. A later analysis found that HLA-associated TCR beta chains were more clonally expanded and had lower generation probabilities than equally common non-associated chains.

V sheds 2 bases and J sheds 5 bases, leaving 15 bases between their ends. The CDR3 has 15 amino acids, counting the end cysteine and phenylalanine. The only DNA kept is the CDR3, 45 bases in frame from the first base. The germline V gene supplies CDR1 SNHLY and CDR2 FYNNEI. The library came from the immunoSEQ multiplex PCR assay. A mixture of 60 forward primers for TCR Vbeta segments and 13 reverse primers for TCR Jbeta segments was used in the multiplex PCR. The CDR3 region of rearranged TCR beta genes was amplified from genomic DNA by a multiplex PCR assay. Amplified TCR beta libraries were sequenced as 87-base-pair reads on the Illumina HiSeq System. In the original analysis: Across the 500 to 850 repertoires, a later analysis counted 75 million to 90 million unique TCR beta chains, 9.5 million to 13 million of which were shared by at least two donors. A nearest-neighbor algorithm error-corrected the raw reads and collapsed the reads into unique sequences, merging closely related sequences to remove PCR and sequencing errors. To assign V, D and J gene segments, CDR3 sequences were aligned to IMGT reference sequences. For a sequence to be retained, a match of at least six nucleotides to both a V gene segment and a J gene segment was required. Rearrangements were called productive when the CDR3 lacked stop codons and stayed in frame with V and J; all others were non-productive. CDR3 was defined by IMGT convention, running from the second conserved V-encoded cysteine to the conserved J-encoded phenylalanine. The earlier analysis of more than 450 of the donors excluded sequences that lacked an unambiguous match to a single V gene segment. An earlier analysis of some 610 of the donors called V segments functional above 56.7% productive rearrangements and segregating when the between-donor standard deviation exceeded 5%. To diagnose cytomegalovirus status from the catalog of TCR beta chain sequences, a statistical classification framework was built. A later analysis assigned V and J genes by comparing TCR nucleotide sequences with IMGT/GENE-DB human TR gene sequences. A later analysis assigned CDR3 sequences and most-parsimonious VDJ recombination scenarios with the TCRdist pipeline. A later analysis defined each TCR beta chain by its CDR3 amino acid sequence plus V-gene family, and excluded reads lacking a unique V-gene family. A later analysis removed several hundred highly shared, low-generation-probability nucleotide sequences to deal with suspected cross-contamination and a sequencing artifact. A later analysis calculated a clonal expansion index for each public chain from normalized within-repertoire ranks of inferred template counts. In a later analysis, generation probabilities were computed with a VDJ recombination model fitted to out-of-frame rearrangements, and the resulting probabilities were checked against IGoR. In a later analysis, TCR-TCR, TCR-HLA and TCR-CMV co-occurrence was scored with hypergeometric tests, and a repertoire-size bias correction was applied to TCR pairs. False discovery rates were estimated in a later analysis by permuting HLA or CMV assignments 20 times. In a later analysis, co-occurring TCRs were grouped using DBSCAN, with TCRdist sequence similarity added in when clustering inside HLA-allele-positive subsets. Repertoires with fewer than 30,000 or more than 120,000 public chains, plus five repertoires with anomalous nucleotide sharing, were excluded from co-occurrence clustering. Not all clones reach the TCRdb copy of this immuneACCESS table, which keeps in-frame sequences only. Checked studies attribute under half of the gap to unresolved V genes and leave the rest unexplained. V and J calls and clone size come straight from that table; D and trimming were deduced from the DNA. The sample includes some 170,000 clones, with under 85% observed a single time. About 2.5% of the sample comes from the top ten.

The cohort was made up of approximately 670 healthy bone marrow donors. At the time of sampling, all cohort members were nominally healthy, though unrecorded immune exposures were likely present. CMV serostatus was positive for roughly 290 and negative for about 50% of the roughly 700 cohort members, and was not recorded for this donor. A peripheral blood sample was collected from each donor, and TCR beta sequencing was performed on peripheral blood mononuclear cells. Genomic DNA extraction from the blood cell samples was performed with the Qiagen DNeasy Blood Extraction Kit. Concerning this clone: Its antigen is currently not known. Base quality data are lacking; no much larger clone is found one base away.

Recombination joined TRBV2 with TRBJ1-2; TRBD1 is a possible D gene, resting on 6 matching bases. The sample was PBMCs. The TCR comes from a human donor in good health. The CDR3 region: CASSESPSQGYGYTF. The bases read TGTGCCAGCAGTGAAAGCCCCTCCCAGGGGTATGGCTACACCTTC. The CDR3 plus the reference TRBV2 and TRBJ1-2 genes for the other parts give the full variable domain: EPEVTQTPSHQVTQMGQEVILRCVPISNHLYFYWYRQILGQKVEFLVSFYNNEISEKSEIFDDQFSVERPDGSNFTLKIRSTKLEDSAMYFCASSESPSQGYGYTFGSGTRLTVV.